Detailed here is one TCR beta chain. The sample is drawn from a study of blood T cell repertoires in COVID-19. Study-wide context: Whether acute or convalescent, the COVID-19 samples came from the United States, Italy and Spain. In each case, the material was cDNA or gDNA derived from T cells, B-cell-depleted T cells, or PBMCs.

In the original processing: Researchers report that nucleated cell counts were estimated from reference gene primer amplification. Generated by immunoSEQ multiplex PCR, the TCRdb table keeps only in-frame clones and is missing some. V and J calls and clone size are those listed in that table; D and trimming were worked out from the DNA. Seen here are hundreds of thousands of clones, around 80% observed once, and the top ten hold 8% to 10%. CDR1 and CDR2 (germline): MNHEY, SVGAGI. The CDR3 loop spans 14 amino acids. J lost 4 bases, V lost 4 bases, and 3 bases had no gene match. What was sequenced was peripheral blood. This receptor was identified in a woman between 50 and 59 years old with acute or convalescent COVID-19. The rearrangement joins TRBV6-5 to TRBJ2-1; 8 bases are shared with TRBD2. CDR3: CASSSLAGYNEQFF. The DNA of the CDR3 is TGTGCCAGCAGTTCTCTAGCGGGTTACAATGAGCAGTTCTTC.